This T cell receptor (beta chain) was documented in a study of shared clonotypes between healthy human individuals. It was CD45RO-negative cells, positively selected for CCR7, that made up naive CD8 cells, with terminally differentiated effector memory CD45RA+ cells excluded. Repertoires were generated with immunoSEQ multiplex PCR, while TCRdb's copy carries only in-frame clones and drops some. The sample has around 620,000 clones, about 95% seen once; the top ten hold over 0.1%. The clonotype was recovered from a woman aged 25 to 45 in good health. The sample comprised naive CD8+ T cells sorted from blood.

The CDR3 DNA is TGTGCCATCAGTGAGGGAGCCTCTGGAAACACCATATATTTT. It codes for CAISEGASGNTIYF. The chain uses TRBV10-3 and TRBJ1-3; no definite D call. V was trimmed by 2 bases and J by 0 bases, leaving 5 bases between them. Per germline, CDR1 ENHRY and CDR2 SYGVKD. The CDR3 length is 14 residues.